Sequencing of this TCR beta chain was carried out in a study of T-cell reconstitution after alpha-beta-depleted transplantation in children. Unique molecular identifiers were incorporated into the prepared TCRbeta library. TCRdb redid the calling of the PCR reads with MiXCR, one entry per CDR3 protein. Seen here are more than 450,000 distinct CDR3 sequences, about a sixth observed once, and the top ten hold 3% to 4%. Trimming took 1 base from V and 1 from J, leaving 11 bases between them. Looked up from germline, CDR1 is SGHKS and CDR2 is YYEKEE (reference sequence). The CDR3 is made up of 16 amino acids.

The source material was PBMCs from the stem cell graft donor, sampled from the stem cell graft. This clonotype was sampled from a human donor who donated a stem cell graft to a child with acute lymphoblastic leukemia. The chain employs TRBV5-5 and TRBJ2-2; the D gene is possibly TRBD2 (5 bases). The CDR3 DNA reads TGTGCCAGCAGCTTGCCCCCCGGGGTGAACACCGGGGAGCTGTTTTTT. Protein product: CASSLPPGVNTGELFF.